Sequencing of this T cell receptor (beta chain) was carried out in a study of spatial heterogeneity in lung cancer. This clonotype was seen a handful of times. This sample's time point: sample taken at primary tumor resection. Whole RNA from tumor, nontumor lung or frozen PBMC was sequenced unsorted. Every TCR cDNA molecule bore a unique molecular identifier. TCRdb passed the 5' RACE reads through MiXCR, listing each CDR3 protein once. The table lists 65,000 to 85,000 distinct CDR3 sequences, 15% to 25% of them singletons. Germline CDR1 and CDR2: MGHDK and SYGVNS. Trimming removed 8 bases at V and 6 bases at J, with 13 bases between. The CDR3 length is 12 residues.

This specimen consisted of PBMCs, obtained at surgery. The clonotype comes from a male donor with early-stage non-small cell lung cancer. The chain couples TRBV25-1 to TRBJ1-1; D gene ambiguous. The CDR3 here is CASAHIGPEAFF. CDR3 DNA: TGTGCCAGCGCGCACATAGGCCCTGAAGCTTTCTTT.